One sample yielded the 11 T cell receptor beta chains listed below, sequenced in a study of blood T cell repertoires in COVID-19. Clones were sequenced by immunoSEQ multiplex PCR, and TCRdb holds only the in-frame ones, with some missing. In the table there are 150,000 to 200,000 clones, approximately 80% of which are singletons. The sample comprised peripheral blood. These receptors came from a woman aged 80 or over with acute or convalescent COVID-19.

This clone was detected a few times. The chain uses TRBV10-1 and TRBJ2-2; 9 bases map to TRBD2. The CDR3 is 14 amino acids. V lost 5 bases, J lost 7 bases, and 5 bases stayed unmatched. CDR1 WNHNN and CDR2 SYGVQD come from the germline V gene (reference sequence). The CDR3 DNA reads as TGCGCCAGCAGTTGGACTAGCGATGGCGGGGAGCTGTTTTTT. It codes for CASSWTSDGGELFF.

The chain recombines TRBV5-1 with TRBJ2-2, with D perhaps matching TRBD2 (5 bases). Germline V gene sequence: CDR1 SGHRS, CDR2 YFSETQ. The CDR3 is 15 residues long. The V and J ends lost 3 bases and 5 bases respectively, with 14 bases between them. CDR3 amino acids: CASSSGPTGTGELFF. The CDR3 nucleotides read TGCGCCAGCAGCTCCGGACCAACGGGAACCGGGGAGCTGTTTTTT.

The chain links TRBV19 to TRBJ1-4; D is possibly TRBD1 (6 bases). The germline gives CDR1 LNHDA, CDR2 SQIVND (reference sequence). The CDR3 is 16 amino acids. Deletions cut 4 bases from V and 1 base from J, with 13 bases between. Written as DNA, the CDR3 is TGTGCCAGTAGTACCTGGACAGTTGAAACTAATGAAAAACTGTTTTTT. Amino acids: CASSTWTVETNEKLFF.

Concerning this clone: In the same sample, other DNA sequences code for this CDR3. V is TRBV7-9 and J is TRBJ1-1, with D maybe TRBD1 (5 bases). V dropped 2 bases and J dropped 1 base, with 5 bases sitting between them. The CDR3 is made up of 13 amino acids. CDR1 SEHNR and CDR2 FQNEAQ come from the germline V gene (reference sequence). CDR3 residues: CASSLTGNTEAFF. As DNA, the CDR3 is TGTGCCAGCAGCTTAACAGGGAACACTGAAGCTTTCTTT.

The rearrangement joins TRBV5-8 to TRBJ2-1; 7 nucleotides agree with TRBD1. The CDR3 extends over 14 amino acids. Germline V gene sequence: CDR1 SGHTS, CDR2 YDEGEE. Trimming took 0 bases from V and 9 from J; bases not matched to a gene: 6. The CDR3 DNA is TGTGCCAGCAGCTTGGGACAGGGATTCAGTGAGCAGTTCTTC. Protein product: CASSLGQGFSEQFF.

The chain combines TRBV7-9 with TRBJ1-2; D possibly corresponds to TRBD1 (5 bases). The CDR3 runs 15 residues. The germline V and J ends were trimmed by 6 bases and 2 bases, with 16 bases remaining between them. Germline V gene data show CDR1 as SEHNR and CDR2 as FQNEAQ (reference sequence). Here the CDR3 reads CASSLEGSGNYGYTF. The CDR3, as DNA: TGTGCCAGCAGTCTTGAGGGGAGCGGGAACTATGGCTACACCTTC.

The rearrangement joins TRBV7-9 to TRBJ1-2; D is undetermined. Germline-derived CDR1 and CDR2 are SEHNR and FQNEAQ (reference sequence). The CDR3 contains 13 residues. V shed 3 bases and J shed 3 bases, with 8 bases lying between them. DNA for the CDR3: TGTGCCAGCAGCTTCTCGGCGGACTATGGCTACACCTTC. It yields the protein CASSFSADYGYTF.

This rearrangement joins TRBV7-9 to TRBJ1-2; a weak D match, TRBD1 (5 bases). Trimming pared 4 bases from V and 8 bases from J, leaving 20 bases between. CDR3 length: 15 amino acids. In germline, CDR1 is SEHNR, CDR2 FQNEAQ (reference sequence). The CDR3 loop is CASSSDRGSSEGYTF. In DNA form, the CDR3 reads TGTGCCAGCAGCTCGGACCGGGGGAGCTCCGAGGGCTACACCTTC.

The chain is built from TRBV11-2 and TRBJ2-1, with 14 bases lining up with TRBD2. Trimming took 0 bases from V and 14 from J; bases not matched to a gene: 6. Germline CDR1 reads SGHAT; CDR2 reads FQNNGV. This CDR3 spans 15 amino acids. As DNA, the CDR3 is TGTGCCAGCAGCTTAGAAAGACTAGCGGGGGGGCGGAAGTTCTTC. It is translated as CASSLERLAGGRKFF.

In its sample, this clone was seen many times. This chain joins TRBV12-3 or TRBV12-4 and TRBJ1-1, with D hard to call. This CDR3 region has 13 residues. The germline V and J ends were trimmed by 4 bases and 7 bases, with 13 bases remaining between them. CDR3 sequence: CASSYGVRSEAFF. Here the CDR3 DNA reads TGTGCCAGCAGTTACGGGGTGAGGAGTGAAGCTTTCTTT.

The chain employs TRBV5-1 and TRBJ1-5; perhaps TRBD1 as D (5 bases). CDR3 length: 15 residues. In germline, CDR1 is SGHRS, CDR2 YFSETQ. V lost 4 bases and J lost 8, with 19 bases in between. The CDR3 here is CASSPGAGLYEPQHF. The CDR3 nucleotides read TGCGCCAGCAGCCCTGGGGCGGGACTTTATGAGCCCCAGCATTTT.